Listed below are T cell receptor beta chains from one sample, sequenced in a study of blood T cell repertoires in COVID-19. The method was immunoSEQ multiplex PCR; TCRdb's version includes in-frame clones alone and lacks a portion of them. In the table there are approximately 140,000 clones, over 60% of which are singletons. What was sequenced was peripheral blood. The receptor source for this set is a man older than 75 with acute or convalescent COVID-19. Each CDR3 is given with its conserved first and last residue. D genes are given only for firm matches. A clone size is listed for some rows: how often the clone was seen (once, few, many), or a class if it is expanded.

CDR3: CASRDRVTANYGYTF
DNA: TGTGCCAGCCGGGACAGGGTTACCGCGAACTATGGCTACACCTTC
D: TRBD1
length: 15
V: TRBV10-3
size: NA
J: TRBJ1-2

CDR3: CASSQTGGVYGYTF
DNA: TGTGCCAGCAGTCAGACAGGGGGCGTCTATGGCTACACCTTC
D: TRBD1
length: 14
V: TRBV27
size: NA
J: TRBJ1-2

CDR3: CASSRDRVGGYTF
DNA: TGTGCCAGCAGTCGCGACAGGGTGGGTGGCTACACCTTC
D: TRBD1
length: 13
V: TRBV27
size: NA
J: TRBJ1-2

CDR3: CASSQGGTGVVYGYTF
DNA: TGTGCCAGCAGCCAAGGGGGGACAGGGGTTGTCTATGGCTACACCTTC
D: TRBD1
length: 16
V: TRBV4-2
size: NA
J: TRBJ1-2

CDR3: CASSFLPGLAGAGELFF
DNA: TGCGCCAGCAGCTTCCTCCCGGGACTAGCGGGGGCCGGGGAGCTGTTTTTT
D: TRBD2
length: 17
V: TRBV5-1
size: once
J: TRBJ2-2

CDR3: CASSRGQGARTNEKLFF
DNA: TGTGCCAGCAGCCGAGGACAGGGGGCGAGGACTAATGAAAAACTGTTTTTT
D: TRBD1
length: 17
V: TRBV3-1/TRBV3-2
size: once
J: TRBJ1-4

CDR3: CASSQDLSVGQEYNSPLHF
DNA: TGTGCCAGCAGCCAAGATTTGAGCGTGGGGCAGGAGTATAATTCACCCCTCCACTTT
D: NA
length: 19
V: TRBV3-1/TRBV3-2
size: once
J: TRBJ1-6

CDR3: CASSQLGGGSLGYTF
DNA: TGCGCCAGCAGCCAACTTGGGGGGGGTAGTTTAGGCTACACCTTC
D: NA
length: 15
V: TRBV4-3
size: NA
J: TRBJ1-2

CDR3: CASSYSGGRGETQYF
DNA: TGTGCCAGCAGTTACTCGGGGGGAAGGGGAGAGACCCAGTACTTC
D: NA
length: 15
V: TRBV6-5
size: NA
J: TRBJ2-5

CDR3: CASRKGRANTEAFF
DNA: TGTGCCAGCAGGAAGGGGAGGGCTAACACTGAAGCTTTCTTT
D: NA
length: 14
V: TRBV5-8
size: NA
J: TRBJ1-1

CDR3: CASSPTGAYEQYF
DNA: TGTGCCAGCAGTCCGACAGGGGCCTACGAGCAGTACTTC
D: TRBD1
length: 13
V: TRBV6-2/TRBV6-3
size: NA
J: TRBJ2-7

CDR3: CASSGQGVYIQYF
DNA: TGTGCCAGTAGTGGGCAGGGGGTATACATTCAGTACTTC
D: TRBD1
length: 13
V: TRBV19
size: NA
J: TRBJ2-4

CDR3: CASSSAVGVRSYNEQFF
DNA: TGTGCCAGCAGCTCGGCGGTAGGGGTGAGGTCCTACAATGAGCAGTTCTTC
D: NA
length: 17
V: TRBV7-2
size: NA
J: TRBJ2-1

CDR3: CASSQDSSGELFF
DNA: TGCGCCAGCAGCCAAGACAGTTCCGGGGAGCTGTTTTTT
D: NA
length: 13
V: TRBV5-1
size: once
J: TRBJ2-2

CDR3: CSVRDREGTEAFF
DNA: TGCAGCGTTCGAGACCGGGAGGGCACTGAAGCTTTCTTT
D: NA
length: 13
V: TRBV29-1
size: few
J: TRBJ1-1

CDR3: CASSTGQFSGNTIYF
DNA: TGTGCCAGCAGCACGGGACAGTTCTCTGGAAACACCATATATTTT
D: TRBD1
length: 15
V: TRBV3-1/TRBV3-2
size: NA
J: TRBJ1-3

CDR3: CASSQVTGSRTEAFF
DNA: TGTGCCAGCAGCCAGGTGACAGGGTCTCGGACTGAAGCTTTCTTT
D: TRBD1
length: 15
V: TRBV3-1/TRBV3-2
size: NA
J: TRBJ1-1

CDR3: CASSFSPYQPQHF
DNA: TGTGCCAGCAGCTTTTCCCCCTATCAGCCCCAGCATTTT
D: NA
length: 13
V: TRBV7-2
size: NA
J: TRBJ1-5

CDR3: CASSQDRGRVAEAFF
DNA: TGTGCCAGCAGCCAAGATAGGGGCAGGGTGGCTGAAGCTTTCTTT
D: NA
length: 15
V: TRBV4-2
size: NA
J: TRBJ1-1

CDR3: CASSPQTHGETQYF
DNA: TGCGCCAGCAGCCCCCAGACTCACGGGGAGACCCAGTACTTC
D: NA
length: 14
V: TRBV5-1
size: NA
J: TRBJ2-5

CDR3: CASMGTSGPNEQFF
DNA: TGTGCCAGTATGGGGACTAGCGGGCCCAATGAGCAGTTCTTC
D: TRBD2
length: 14
V: TRBV19
size: NA
J: TRBJ2-1

CDR3: CASSAGQNTEAFF
DNA: TGCGCCAGCAGCGCTGGACAGAACACTGAAGCTTTCTTT
D: NA
length: 13
V: TRBV4-3
size: NA
J: TRBJ1-1

CDR3: CASSSRRLDHEQYF
DNA: TGTGCCAGCAGCTCCCGGAGACTAGACCACGAGCAGTACTTC
D: NA
length: 14
V: TRBV7-2
size: NA
J: TRBJ2-7

CDR3: CASSQGTAGGPNQPQHF
DNA: TGTGCCAGCAGCCAAGGCACAGCAGGGGGCCCAAATCAGCCCCAGCATTTT
D: TRBD1
length: 17
V: TRBV4-2
size: NA
J: TRBJ1-5

CDR3: CSASSQRGYEQYF
DNA: TGCAGTGCTAGTTCTCAGCGGGGCTACGAGCAGTACTTC
D: TRBD2
length: 13
V: TRBV20-1
size: NA
J: TRBJ2-7

CDR3: CSASPSGGVTNEKLFF
DNA: TGCAGTGCTAGTCCCAGCGGTGGAGTAACTAATGAAAAACTGTTTTTT
D: NA
length: 16
V: TRBV20-1
size: NA
J: TRBJ1-4

CDR3: CASSSGLAANEQFF
DNA: TGTGCCAGCAGTTCGGGACTAGCAGCCAATGAGCAGTTCTTC
D: TRBD2
length: 14
V: TRBV6-5
size: NA
J: TRBJ2-1

CDR3: CASSLTGIVDGYTF
DNA: TGTGCCAGCTCACTCACAGGGATTGTGGATGGCTACACCTTC
D: NA
length: 14
V: TRBV18
size: NA
J: TRBJ1-2

CDR3: CASSRQSTDTQYF
DNA: TGTGCCAGCAGTCGACAGAGCACAGATACGCAGTATTTT
D: NA
length: 13
V: TRBV12-3/TRBV12-4
size: NA
J: TRBJ2-3

CDR3: CASRLTSGGHYEQYF
DNA: TGTGCCAGCAGGCTGACTAGCGGGGGCCACTACGAGCAGTACTTC
D: TRBD2
length: 15
V: TRBV7-2
size: NA
J: TRBJ2-7

CDR3: CASTLNPGLVVQETQYF
DNA: TGTGCTAGCACCTTAAACCCGGGACTAGTCGTCCAAGAGACCCAGTACTTC
D: TRBD2
length: 17
V: TRBV7-2
size: NA
J: TRBJ2-5